Reported below is one T cell receptor beta chain. These data originate in a study of cytomegalovirus exposure and HLA in healthy donors. Deletions cut 6 bases from V and 4 bases from J, with 12 bases between. The CDR3 is made up of 14 amino acids. Germline CDR1 reads MNHEY; CDR2 reads SMNVEV (reference sequence). PCR amplification relied on 60 Vbeta primers (plus 13 Jbeta primers). Measured with immunoSEQ multiplex PCR; TCRdb has only the in-frame clones, and not every one. The sample yields about 140,000 clones, about four fifths seen once. The TCR sequence derives from a man aged 18 to 30 in good health and CMV-seropositive. The V gene is TRBV27, the J gene TRBJ1-4, with D possibly being TRBD1 (5 bases). Sequencing was carried out using PBMCs. The CDR3 protein is CASREWGVNEKLFF. CDR3 DNA sequence: TGTGCCAGCAGGGAATGGGGGGTTAATGAAAAACTGTTTTTT.